The rows below give T cell receptor beta chains drawn from one sample of a study of cytomegalovirus exposure and HLA in healthy donors. The assay was immunoSEQ multiplex PCR, and TCRdb's table has in-frame clones only and misses some. Here the sample spans about 100,000 clones, roughly three quarters being singletons. The sample consisted of PBMCs. These receptors were taken from a man aged 40-50 years in good health and CMV-seronegative. CDR3s include the opening cysteine and the closing phenylalanine or tryptophan. Fields, in order: D gene, V gene, CDR3 length, clone size, J gene, CDR3 protein, CDR3 DNA. A D gene is named only where the DNA matches it firmly. Clone size is shown for a subset of rows, as once, few, many or a class of expanded clone.

D gene: TRBD1; V gene: TRBV19; CDR3 length: 15; clone size: .; J gene: TRBJ1-1; CDR3 protein: CASSARQGANTEAFF; CDR3 DNA: TGTGCCAGTAGTGCCAGACAGGGAGCGAACACTGAAGCTTTCTTT
D gene: TRBD1; V gene: TRBV18; CDR3 length: 15; clone size: .; J gene: TRBJ1-1; CDR3 protein: CASSRTTGLDTEAFF; CDR3 DNA: TGTGCCAGCTCACGCACGACAGGGTTGGACACTGAAGCTTTCTTT
D gene: .; V gene: TRBV6-5; CDR3 length: 13; clone size: .; J gene: TRBJ2-3; CDR3 protein: CASSYFYTDTQYF; CDR3 DNA: TGTGCCAGCAGTTACTTCTACACAGATACGCAGTATTTT
D gene: TRBD1; V gene: TRBV7-2; CDR3 length: 14; clone size: .; J gene: TRBJ1-1; CDR3 protein: CASSYIGQGARAFF; CDR3 DNA: TGTGCCAGCAGTTACATTGGACAGGGGGCAAGGGCTTTCTTT
D gene: .; V gene: TRBV4-2; CDR3 length: 15; clone size: .; J gene: TRBJ1-1; CDR3 protein: CASSQEPGGATEAFF; CDR3 DNA: TGTGCCAGCAGCCAAGAACCGGGCGGGGCCACTGAAGCTTTCTTT
D gene: .; V gene: TRBV30; CDR3 length: 12; clone size: few; J gene: TRBJ1-4; CDR3 protein: CAWSVLREKLFF; CDR3 DNA: TGTGCCTGGAGTGTACTCCGGGAAAAACTGTTTTTT
D gene: TRBD2; V gene: TRBV5-4; CDR3 length: 15; clone size: .; J gene: TRBJ2-5; CDR3 protein: CASSSSGGNQETQYF; CDR3 DNA: TGTGCCAGCAGCTCGAGCGGGGGGAACCAAGAGACCCAGTACTTC
D gene: .; V gene: TRBV30; CDR3 length: 14; clone size: .; J gene: TRBJ1-5; CDR3 protein: CAWSPGGGNQPQHF; CDR3 DNA: TGTGCCTGGAGTCCCGGGGGGGGGAATCAGCCCCAGCATTTT
D gene: .; V gene: TRBV7-7; CDR3 length: 13; clone size: .; J gene: TRBJ2-5; CDR3 protein: CASSFDRQETQYF; CDR3 DNA: TGTGCTAGCAGCTTTGACAGGCAAGAGACCCAGTACTTC
D gene: .; V gene: TRBV11-2; CDR3 length: 13; clone size: few; J gene: TRBJ1-2; CDR3 protein: CASSPGVAYGYTF; CDR3 DNA: TGTGCCAGCAGCCCCGGGGTGGCTTATGGCTACACCTTC
D gene: TRBD2; V gene: TRBV11-2; CDR3 length: 17; clone size: .; J gene: TRBJ2-5; CDR3 protein: CASSLGVSGGAWETQYF; CDR3 DNA: TGTGCCAGCAGCTTAGGGGTTAGCGGGGGGGCCTGGGAGACCCAGTACTTC
D gene: .; V gene: TRBV5-8; CDR3 length: 17; clone size: .; J gene: TRBJ1-4; CDR3 protein: CASTPSGSAATNEKLFF; CDR3 DNA: TGTGCCAGCACCCCGTCGGGGAGCGCTGCAACTAATGAAAAACTGTTTTTT